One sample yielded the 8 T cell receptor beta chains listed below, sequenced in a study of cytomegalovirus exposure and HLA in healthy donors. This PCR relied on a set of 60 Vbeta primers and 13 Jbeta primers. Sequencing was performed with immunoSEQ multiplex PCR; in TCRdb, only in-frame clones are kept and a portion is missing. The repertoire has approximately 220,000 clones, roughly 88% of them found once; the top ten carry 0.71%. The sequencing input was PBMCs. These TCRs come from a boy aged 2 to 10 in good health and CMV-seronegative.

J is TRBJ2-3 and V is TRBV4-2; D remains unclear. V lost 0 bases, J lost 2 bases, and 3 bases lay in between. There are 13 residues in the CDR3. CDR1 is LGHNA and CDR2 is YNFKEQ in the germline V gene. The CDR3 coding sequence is TGTGCCAGCAGCCAAGATCTCACAGATACGCAGTATTTT. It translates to CASSQDLTDTQYF.

For the CDR3, the DNA is TGTGCCAGCAGCCCAAGGACAGCCGGCTATGGCTACACCTTC. Amino acid sequence: CASSPRTAGYGYTF. This chain uses TRBV5-4 with TRBJ1-2; TRBD1 is a possible D gene (6 bases). Germline CDR1 reads SGHNT; CDR2 reads YYREEE (reference sequence). The CDR3 totals 14 residues. Between the trimmed V and J ends, which lost 4 bases and 4 bases, there was a span of 14 bases.

This CDR3 is CASRSRIGAGGEQPQHF. The CDR3 DNA reads as TGTGCAAGTCGCTCAAGGATAGGGGCCGGCGGAGAGCAGCCCCAGCATTTT. This chain connects TRBV12-2 to TRBJ1-5; TRBD1, the table's D call, was not compared with the DNA. TRBV12-2 is shown as a pseudogene. This CDR3 contains 17 residues.

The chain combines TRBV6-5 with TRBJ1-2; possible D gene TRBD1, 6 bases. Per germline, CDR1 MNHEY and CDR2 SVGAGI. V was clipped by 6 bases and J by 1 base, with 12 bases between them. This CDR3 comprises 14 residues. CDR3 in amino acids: CASSPDRYNYGYTF. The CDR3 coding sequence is TGTGCCAGCAGCCCGGACAGATATAACTATGGCTACACCTTC.

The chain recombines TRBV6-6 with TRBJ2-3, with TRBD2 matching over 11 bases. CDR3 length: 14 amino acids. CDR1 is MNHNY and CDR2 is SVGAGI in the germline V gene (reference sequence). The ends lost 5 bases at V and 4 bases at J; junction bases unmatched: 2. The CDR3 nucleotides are TGTGCCAGCAGTCTTAGCGGGGGGGCAGATACGCAGTATTTT. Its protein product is CASSLSGGADTQYF.

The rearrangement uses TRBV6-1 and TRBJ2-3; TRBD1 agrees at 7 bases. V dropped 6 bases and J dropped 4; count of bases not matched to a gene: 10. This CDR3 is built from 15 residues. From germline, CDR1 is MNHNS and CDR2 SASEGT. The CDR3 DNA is TGTGCCAGCAGCTCAACAGGGGCCGAATCAGATACGCAGTATTTT. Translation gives CASSSTGAESDTQYF.

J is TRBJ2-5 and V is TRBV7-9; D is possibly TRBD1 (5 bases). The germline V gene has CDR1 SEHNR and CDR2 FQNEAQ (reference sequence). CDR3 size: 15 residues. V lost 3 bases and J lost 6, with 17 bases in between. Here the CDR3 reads CASSFFGQGSKTQYF. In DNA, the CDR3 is TGTGCCAGCAGCTTTTTTGGCCAGGGTTCCAAGACCCAGTACTTC.

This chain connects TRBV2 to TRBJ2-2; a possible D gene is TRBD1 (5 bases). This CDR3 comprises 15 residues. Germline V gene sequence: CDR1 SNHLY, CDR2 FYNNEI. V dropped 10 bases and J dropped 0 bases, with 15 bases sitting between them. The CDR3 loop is CAIPIDSANTGELFF. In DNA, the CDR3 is TGTGCCATCCCCATCGACAGTGCGAACACCGGGGAGCTGTTTTTT.